The subject of this entry is one T cell receptor beta chain. These data are taken from a study of patients and donors after allogeneic stem cell transplantation. TCRdb ran MiXCR on the RT-PCR reads and lists one entry per CDR3 protein. The sample has 150,000 to 250,000 distinct CDR3 sequences, 40% to 45% seen once. This CDR3 is built from 13 residues. The V end lost 4 bases, the J end lost 5 bases, and 9 bases lay between the germline ends. Per germline, CDR1 SGHTA and CDR2 FQGNSA. Specimen: blood, either unsorted or a sorted T cell fraction (not recorded which). The V and J genes are TRBV7-2 and TRBJ1-5; no reliable D call. The sequence was collected from a human donor who was either an allogeneic HSCT recipient or a stem cell or donor lymphocyte infusion donor (not recorded which). It is not recorded whose cells these are; they may come from a transplant donor. CDR3 residues: CASSSGADQPQHF. The CDR3 DNA is TGTGCCAGCAGCTCGGGAGCTGATCAGCCCCAGCATTTT.